The 7 T cell receptor beta chains in this list originate from one sample, sequenced in a study of CD8 T cells in ankylosing spondylitis. TCRdb reanalysed the 5' RACE reads using MiXCR and keeps one entry per CDR3 protein. The table has approximately 520,000 distinct CDR3 sequences, 5.3% seen once. Study observations and caveats: Typical of ankylosing spondylitis blood, it appeared, was a TCR beta motif of roughly eight highly homologous variants.

These receptors are not linked to any known antigen. Sequenced: blood, either unsorted or a sorted T cell fraction (not recorded which). The receptor set was obtained from a male donor with ankylosing spondylitis.

Many counts were recorded for this clonotype. DNA for the CDR3: TGTGCCAGCTGGGGGAGCGCGAACACCGGGGAGCTGTTTTTT. Its protein product is CASWGSANTGELFF. This chain joins TRBV12-3 or TRBV12-4 and TRBJ2-2, with D perhaps being TRBD1 or TRBD2 (5 bases each). V lost 8 bases and J 0 bases, leaving 10 bases between the germline ends. This CDR3 spans 14 amino acids.

Ten or more counts support this clonotype. This chain joins TRBV6-5 and TRBJ1-2, with TRBD1 matching 12 bases. CDR3 size: 18 residues. Trimming removed 2 bases from V and 3 bases from J; junction bases left unmatched: 10. Germline lookup yields CDR1 MNHEY and CDR2 SVGAGI. The CDR3 here is CASSYGLGQGAGYYGYTF. CDR3 coding DNA: TGTGCCAGCAGTTACGGTCTGGGACAGGGGGCGGGATACTATGGCTACACCTTC.

This clonotype has ten or more counts. The chain is built from TRBV13 and TRBJ2-1, with 8 bases identical to TRBD1. Trimming took 6 bases from V and 9 from J; bases not matched to a gene: 4. The CDR3 is 12 residues long. From germline, CDR1 is PRHDT and CDR2 FYEKMQ (reference sequence). The CDR3 nucleotides read TGTGCCAGCAGTTCAGGGGGCACTGAGCAGTTCTTC. Its translation is CASSSGGTEQFF.

This chain uses TRBV18 with TRBJ2-7; no firm D call. The CDR3 covers 16 residues. CDR1 and CDR2 from the germline V gene are KGHSH and LQKENI. The V gene lost 6 bases and the J gene lost 2 bases, with 20 bases spanning the gap. Written as DNA, the CDR3 is TGTGCCAGCTCTTCAACTGGAGACACAAAAACCTACGAGCAGTACTTC. Amino acids: CASSSTGDTKTYEQYF.

This clonotype was counted ten times or more. This chain uses TRBV10-1 with TRBJ2-7, with a possible D match to TRBD1 (6 bases). The CDR3 is 14 amino acids. Germline CDR1 reads WNHNN; CDR2 reads SYGVQD (reference sequence). V was clipped by 3 bases and J by 3 bases, with 12 bases between them. In nucleotides, the CDR3 is TGCGCCAGCAGTGATCCAGGGGCTAACTACGAGCAGTACTTC. It specifies CASSDPGANYEQYF.

This clonotype showed up many times. V is TRBV29-1 and J is TRBJ1-1, with TRBD1 as a possible D gene (5 bases). The CDR3 extends over 11 amino acids. Germline V gene data show CDR1 as SQVTM and CDR2 as ANQGSEA. V was cut by 7 bases and J by 6 bases, with 12 bases left in between. CDR3 sequence: CSAWDAPEAFF. CDR3 DNA: TGCAGCGCCTGGGACGCACCTGAAGCTTTCTTT.

This clonotype showed up many times. V is TRBV7-2 and J is TRBJ2-5; 8 bases match TRBD2. The CDR3 has 14 residues. The V gene's germline CDR1 is SGHTA and CDR2 FQGNSA. Trimming took 1 base from V and 2 from J; bases not matched to a gene: 0. Here the CDR3 DNA reads TGTGCCAGCAGCTTAGAGCGGGGGCAAGAGACCCAGTACTTC. Translation: CASSLERGQETQYF.